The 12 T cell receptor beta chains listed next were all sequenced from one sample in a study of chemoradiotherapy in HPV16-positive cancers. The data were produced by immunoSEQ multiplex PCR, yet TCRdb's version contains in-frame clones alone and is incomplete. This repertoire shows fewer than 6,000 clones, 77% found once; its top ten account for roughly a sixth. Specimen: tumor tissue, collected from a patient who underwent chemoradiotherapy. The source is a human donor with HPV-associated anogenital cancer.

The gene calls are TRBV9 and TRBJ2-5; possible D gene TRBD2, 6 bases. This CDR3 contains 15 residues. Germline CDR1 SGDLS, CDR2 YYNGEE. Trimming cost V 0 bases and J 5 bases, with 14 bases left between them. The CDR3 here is CASSVGASDIETQYF. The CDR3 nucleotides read TGTGCCAGCAGCGTAGGGGCTAGCGACATTGAGACCCAGTACTTC.

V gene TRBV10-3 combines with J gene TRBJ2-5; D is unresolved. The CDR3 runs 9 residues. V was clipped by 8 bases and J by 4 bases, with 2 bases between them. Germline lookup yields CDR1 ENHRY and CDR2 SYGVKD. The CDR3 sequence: CAIPETQYF. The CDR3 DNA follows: TGTGCCATCCCAGAGACCCAGTACTTC.

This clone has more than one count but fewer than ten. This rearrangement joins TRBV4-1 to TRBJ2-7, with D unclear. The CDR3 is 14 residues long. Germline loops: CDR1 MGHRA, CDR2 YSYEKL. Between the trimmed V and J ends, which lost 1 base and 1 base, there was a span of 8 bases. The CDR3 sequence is CASSQVQRSYEQYF. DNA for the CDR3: TGCGCCAGCAGCCAAGTCCAGCGTTCCTACGAGCAGTACTTC.

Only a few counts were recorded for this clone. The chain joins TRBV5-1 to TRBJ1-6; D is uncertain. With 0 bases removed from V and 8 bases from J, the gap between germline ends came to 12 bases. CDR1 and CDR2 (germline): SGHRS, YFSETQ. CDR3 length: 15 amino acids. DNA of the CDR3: TGCGCCAGCAGCTTGGGGACGGCACCCTATTCACCCCTCCACTTT. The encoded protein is CASSLGTAPYSPLHF.

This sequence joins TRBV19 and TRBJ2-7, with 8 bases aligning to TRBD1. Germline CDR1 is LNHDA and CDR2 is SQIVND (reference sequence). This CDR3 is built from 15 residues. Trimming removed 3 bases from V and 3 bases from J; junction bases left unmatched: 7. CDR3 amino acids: CASSIGSGGYYEQYF. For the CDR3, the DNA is TGTGCCAGTAGTATTGGTTCAGGGGGCTACTACGAGCAGTACTTC.

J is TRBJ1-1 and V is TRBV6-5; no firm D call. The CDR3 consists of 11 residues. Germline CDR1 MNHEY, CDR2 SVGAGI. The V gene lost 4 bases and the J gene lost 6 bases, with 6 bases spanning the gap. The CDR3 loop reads CASSSRSEAFF. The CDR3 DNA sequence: TGTGCCAGCAGTTCGAGGTCTGAAGCTTTCTTT.

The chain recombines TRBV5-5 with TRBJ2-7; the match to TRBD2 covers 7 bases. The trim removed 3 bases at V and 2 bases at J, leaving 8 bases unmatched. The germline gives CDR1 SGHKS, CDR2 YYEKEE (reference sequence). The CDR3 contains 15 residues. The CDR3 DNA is TGTGCCAGCAGCTCGAAAACTAGCGCTCCCTACGAGCAGTACTTC. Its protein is CASSSKTSAPYEQYF. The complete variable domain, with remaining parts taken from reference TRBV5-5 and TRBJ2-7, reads DAGVTQSPTHLIKTRGQQVTLRCSPISGHKSVSWYQQVLGQGPQFIFQYYEKEERGRGNFPDRFSARQFPNYSSELNVNALLLGDSALYLCASSSKTSAPYEQYFGPGTRLTVT.

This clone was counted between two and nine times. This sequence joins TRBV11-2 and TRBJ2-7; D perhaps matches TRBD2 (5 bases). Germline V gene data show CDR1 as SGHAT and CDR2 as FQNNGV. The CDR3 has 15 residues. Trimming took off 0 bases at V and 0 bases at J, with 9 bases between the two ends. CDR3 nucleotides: TGTGCCAGCAGCTTAGATAGCGTGAGCTCCTACGAGCAGTACTTC. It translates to CASSLDSVSSYEQYF. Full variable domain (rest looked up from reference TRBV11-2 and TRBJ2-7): EAGVAQSPRYKIIEKRQSVAFWCNPISGHATLYWYQQILGQGPKLLIQFQNNGVVDDSQLPKDRFSAERLKGVDSTLKIQPAKLEDSAVYLCASSLDSVSSYEQYFGPGTRLTVT.

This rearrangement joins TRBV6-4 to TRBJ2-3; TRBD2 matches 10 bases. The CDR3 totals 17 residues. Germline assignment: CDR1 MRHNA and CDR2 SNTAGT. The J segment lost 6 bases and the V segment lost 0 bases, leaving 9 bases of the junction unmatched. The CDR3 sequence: CASSDSAAGGPVDTQYF. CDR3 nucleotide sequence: TGTGCCAGCAGTGACTCGGCAGCGGGAGGGCCGGTCGATACGCAGTATTTT.

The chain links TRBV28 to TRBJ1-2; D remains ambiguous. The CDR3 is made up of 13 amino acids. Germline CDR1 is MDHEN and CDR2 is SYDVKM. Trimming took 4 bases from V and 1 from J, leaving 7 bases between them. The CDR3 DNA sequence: TGTGCCAGCAGTTATACGGATAACTATGGCTACACCTTC. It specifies CASSYTDNYGYTF.

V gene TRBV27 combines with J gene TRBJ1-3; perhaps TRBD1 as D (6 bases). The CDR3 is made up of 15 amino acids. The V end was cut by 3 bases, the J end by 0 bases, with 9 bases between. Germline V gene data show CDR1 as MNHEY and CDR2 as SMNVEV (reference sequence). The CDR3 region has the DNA TGTGCCAGCAGTTTGGGGGGCAGCTCTGGAAACACCATATATTTT. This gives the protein CASSLGGSSGNTIYF.

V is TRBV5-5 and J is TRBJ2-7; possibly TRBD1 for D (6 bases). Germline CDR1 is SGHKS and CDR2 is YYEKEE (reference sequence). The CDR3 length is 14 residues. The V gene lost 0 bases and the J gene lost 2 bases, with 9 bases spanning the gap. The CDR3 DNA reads TGTGCCAGCAGCTTGGTAACAGGGACCTACGAGCAGTACTTC. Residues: CASSLVTGTYEQYF.